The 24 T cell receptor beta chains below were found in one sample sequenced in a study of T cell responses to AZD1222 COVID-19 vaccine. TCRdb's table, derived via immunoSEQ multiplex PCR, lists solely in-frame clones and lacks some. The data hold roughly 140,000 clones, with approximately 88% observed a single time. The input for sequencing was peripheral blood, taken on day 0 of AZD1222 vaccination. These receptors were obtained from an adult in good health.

In DNA form, the CDR3 reads TGTGCCAGCAACTTGGGGGGGGCTAGCAATCAGCCCCAGCATTTT. This encodes CASNLGGASNQPQHF. The chain couples TRBV28 to TRBJ1-5, with TRBD1 as a possible D gene (6 bases). CDR1 is MDHEN and CDR2 is SYDVKM in the germline V gene. The CDR3 totals 15 residues. V dropped 7 bases and J dropped 0 bases, with 13 bases sitting between them.

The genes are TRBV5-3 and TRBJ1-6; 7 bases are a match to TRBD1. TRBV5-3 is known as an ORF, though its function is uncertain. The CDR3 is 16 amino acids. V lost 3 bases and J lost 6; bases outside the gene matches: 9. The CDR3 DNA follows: TGTGCCAGAAGCTCACAGGGGAAGAGGGTTAATTCACCCCTCCACTTT. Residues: CARSSQGKRVNSPLHF.

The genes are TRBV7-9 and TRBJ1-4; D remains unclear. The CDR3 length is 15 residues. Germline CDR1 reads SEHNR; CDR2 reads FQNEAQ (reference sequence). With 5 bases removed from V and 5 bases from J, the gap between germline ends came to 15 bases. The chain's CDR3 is CASSTARAGNEKLFF. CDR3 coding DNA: TGTGCCAGCAGCACCGCCCGGGCCGGGAATGAAAAACTGTTTTTT.

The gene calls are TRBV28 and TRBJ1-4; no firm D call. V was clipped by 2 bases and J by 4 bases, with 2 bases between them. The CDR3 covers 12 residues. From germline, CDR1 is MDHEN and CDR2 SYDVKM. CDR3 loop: CASSLSNEKLFF. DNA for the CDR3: TGTGCCAGCAGTTTAAGTAATGAAAAACTGTTTTTT. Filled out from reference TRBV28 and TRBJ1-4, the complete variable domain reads DVKVTQSSRYLVKRTGEKVFLECVQDMDHENMFWYRQDPGLGLRLIYFSYDVKMKEKGDIPEGYSVSREKKERFSLILESASTNQTSMYLCASSLSNEKLFFGSGTQLSVL.

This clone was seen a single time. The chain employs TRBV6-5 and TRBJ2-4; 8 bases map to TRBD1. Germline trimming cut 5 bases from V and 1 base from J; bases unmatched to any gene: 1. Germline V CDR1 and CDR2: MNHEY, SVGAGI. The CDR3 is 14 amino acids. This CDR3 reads CASSNRGAKNIQYF. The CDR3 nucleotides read TGTGCCAGCAGTAACAGGGGGGCCAAAAACATTCAGTACTTC.

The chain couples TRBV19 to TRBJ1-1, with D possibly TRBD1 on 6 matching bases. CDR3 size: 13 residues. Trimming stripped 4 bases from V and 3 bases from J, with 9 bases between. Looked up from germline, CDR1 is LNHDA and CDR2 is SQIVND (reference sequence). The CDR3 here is CASSRYRDTEAFF. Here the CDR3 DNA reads TGTGCCAGTAGTAGGTACAGGGACACTGAAGCTTTCTTT.

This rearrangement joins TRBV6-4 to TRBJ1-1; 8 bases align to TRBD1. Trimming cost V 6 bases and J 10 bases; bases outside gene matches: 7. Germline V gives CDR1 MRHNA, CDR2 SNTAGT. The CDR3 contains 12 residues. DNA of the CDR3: TGTGCCAGCAGCCGGGACAGGCGGGGAGCTTTCTTT. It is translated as CASSRDRRGAFF.

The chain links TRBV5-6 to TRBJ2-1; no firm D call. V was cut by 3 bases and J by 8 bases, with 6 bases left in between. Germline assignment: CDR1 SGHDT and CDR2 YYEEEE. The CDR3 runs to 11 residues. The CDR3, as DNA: TGTGCCAGCAGCTACAGTCATGAGCAGTTCTTC. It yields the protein CASSYSHEQFF.

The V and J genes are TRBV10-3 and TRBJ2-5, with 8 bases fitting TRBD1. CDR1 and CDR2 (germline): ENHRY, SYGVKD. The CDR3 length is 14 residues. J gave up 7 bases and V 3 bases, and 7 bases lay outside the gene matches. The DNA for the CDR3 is TGTGCCATCAGTGACGGACAGGGTGCGGGGACCCAGTACTTC. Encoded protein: CAISDGQGAGTQYF.

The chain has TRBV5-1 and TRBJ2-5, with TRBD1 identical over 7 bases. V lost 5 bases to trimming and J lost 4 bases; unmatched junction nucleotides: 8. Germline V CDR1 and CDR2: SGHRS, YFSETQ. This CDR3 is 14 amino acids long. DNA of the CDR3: TGCGCCAGCAGGGGCAGGGGGATAGGAGAGACCCAGTACTTC. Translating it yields CASRGRGIGETQYF.

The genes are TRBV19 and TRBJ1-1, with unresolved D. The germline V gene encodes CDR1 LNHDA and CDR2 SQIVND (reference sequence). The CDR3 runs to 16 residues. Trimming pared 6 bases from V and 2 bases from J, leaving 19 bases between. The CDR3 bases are TGTGCCAGTAGAAGAGCCCAAATTGGGTCCAACACTGAAGCTTTCTTT. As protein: CASRRAQIGSNTEAFF.

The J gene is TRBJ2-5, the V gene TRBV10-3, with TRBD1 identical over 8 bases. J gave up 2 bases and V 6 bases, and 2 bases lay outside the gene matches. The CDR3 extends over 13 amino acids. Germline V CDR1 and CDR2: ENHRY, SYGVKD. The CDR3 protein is CAISDRGQETQYF. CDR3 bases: TGTGCCATCAGCGACAGGGGACAAGAGACCCAGTACTTC.

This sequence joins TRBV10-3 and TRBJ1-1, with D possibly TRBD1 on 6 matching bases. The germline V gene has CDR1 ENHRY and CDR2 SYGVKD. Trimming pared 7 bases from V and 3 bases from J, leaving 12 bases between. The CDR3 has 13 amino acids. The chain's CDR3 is CAITGGRDTEAFF. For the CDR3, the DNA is TGTGCCATCACCGGGGGCAGGGACACTGAAGCTTTCTTT.

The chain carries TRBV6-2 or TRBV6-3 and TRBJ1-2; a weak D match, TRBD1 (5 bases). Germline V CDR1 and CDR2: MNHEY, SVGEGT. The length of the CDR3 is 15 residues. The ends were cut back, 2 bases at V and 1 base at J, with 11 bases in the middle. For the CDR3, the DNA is TGTGCCAGCAGTTACGGCGGGGCGAATAACTATGGCTACACCTTC. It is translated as CASSYGGANNYGYTF.

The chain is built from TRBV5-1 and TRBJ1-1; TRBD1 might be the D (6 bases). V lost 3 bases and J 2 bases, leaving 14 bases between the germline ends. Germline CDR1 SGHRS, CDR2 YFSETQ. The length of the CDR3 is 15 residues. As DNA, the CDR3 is TGCGCCAGCAGCTCCGGACAGATAATTAACACTGAAGCTTTCTTT. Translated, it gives CASSSGQIINTEAFF.

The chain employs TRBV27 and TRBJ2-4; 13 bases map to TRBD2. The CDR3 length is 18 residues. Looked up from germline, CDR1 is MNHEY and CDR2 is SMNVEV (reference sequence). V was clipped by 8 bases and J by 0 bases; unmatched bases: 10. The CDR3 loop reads CASRQLAGGRVAKNIQYF. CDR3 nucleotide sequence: TGTGCCAGCCGCCAACTAGCGGGAGGGCGGGTAGCCAAAAACATTCAGTACTTC.

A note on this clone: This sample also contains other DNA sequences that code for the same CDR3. The CDR3 is CSVGGSNQPQHF. The CDR3 bases are TGCAGCGTTGGAGGAAGCAATCAGCCCCAGCATTTT. The V gene is TRBV29-1, the J gene TRBJ1-5; D ambiguous. Trimming shortened V by 4 bases and J by 1 base, and 5 bases separated the two germline ends. CDR1 and CDR2 (germline): SQVTM, ANQGSEA. The CDR3 loop spans 12 amino acids.

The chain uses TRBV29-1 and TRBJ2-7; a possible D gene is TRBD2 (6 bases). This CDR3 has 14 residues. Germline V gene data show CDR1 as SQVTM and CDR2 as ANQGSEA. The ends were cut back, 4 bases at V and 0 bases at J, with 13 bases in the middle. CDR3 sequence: CSVVRASASYEQYF. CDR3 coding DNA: TGCAGCGTTGTTAGGGCTAGCGCCTCCTACGAGCAGTACTTC.

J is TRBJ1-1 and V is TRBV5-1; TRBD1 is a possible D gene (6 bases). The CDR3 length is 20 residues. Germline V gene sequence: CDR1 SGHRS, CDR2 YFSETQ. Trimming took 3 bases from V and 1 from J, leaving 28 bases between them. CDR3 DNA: TGCGCCAGCAGCTATCTCCGTCCGGGGGCCCTGGGAGCAGCGAACACTGAAGCTTTCTTT. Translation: CASSYLRPGALGAANTEAFF.

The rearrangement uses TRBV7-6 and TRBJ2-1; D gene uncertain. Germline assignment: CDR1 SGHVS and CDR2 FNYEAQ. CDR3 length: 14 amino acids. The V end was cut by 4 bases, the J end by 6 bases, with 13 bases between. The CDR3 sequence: CASSYLVIFNEQFF. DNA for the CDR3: TGTGCCAGCAGCTATCTAGTGATCTTCAATGAGCAGTTCTTC.

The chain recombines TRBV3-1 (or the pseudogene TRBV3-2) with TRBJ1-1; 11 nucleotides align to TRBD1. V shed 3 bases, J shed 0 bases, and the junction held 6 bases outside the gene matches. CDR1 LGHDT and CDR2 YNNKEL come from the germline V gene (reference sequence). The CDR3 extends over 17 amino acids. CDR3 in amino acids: CASSQGTGGPLNTEAFF. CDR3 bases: TGTGCCAGCAGCCAGGGGACAGGGGGACCTTTGAACACTGAAGCTTTCTTT.

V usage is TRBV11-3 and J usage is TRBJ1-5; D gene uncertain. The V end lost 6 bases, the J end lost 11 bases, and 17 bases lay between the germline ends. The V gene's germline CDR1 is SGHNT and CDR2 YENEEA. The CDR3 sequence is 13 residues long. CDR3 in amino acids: CASSLGPSWAQHF. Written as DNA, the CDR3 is TGTGCCAGCAGTCTCGGGCCGTCTTGGGCCCAGCATTTT. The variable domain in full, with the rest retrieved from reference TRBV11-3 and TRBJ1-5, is EAGVVQSPRYKIIEKKQPVAFWCNPISGHNTLYWYLQNLGQGPELLIRYENEEAVDDSQLPKDRFSAERLKGVDSTLKIQPAELGDSAVYLCASSLGPSWAQHFGDGTRLSIL.

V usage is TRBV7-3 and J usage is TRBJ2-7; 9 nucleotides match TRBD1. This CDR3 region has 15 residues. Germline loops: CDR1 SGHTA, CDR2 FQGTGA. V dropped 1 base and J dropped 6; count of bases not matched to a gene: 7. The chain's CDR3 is CASSLKGTGLGEQYF. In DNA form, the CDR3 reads TGTGCCAGCAGCTTAAAAGGGACAGGGCTAGGCGAGCAGTACTTC.

CDR3 sequence (DNA): TGTGCCAGCAGGGGACGGCTGAACACTGAAGCTTTCTTT. Its translation: CASRGRLNTEAFF. V and J are TRBV6-5 and TRBJ1-1, with a weak D call TRBD1 (5 bases). Germline CDR1 is MNHEY and CDR2 is SVGAGI. Deletions cut 6 bases from V and 0 bases from J, with 8 bases between. This CDR3 has 13 residues.